These 14 T cell receptor beta chains share one sample of origin, sequenced in a study of blood T cells in healthy people across ages (dated by TCRdb to the mid-2010s). The library was produced with 5' RACE. The reads were generated on an Illumina HiSeq 2500. A second roughly 6 to 11 cycle PCR used a sample-barcoded 5' primer and a J-beta primer mix. Through fastp at Q25 and MiXCR, TCRdb rebuilt clones from the public reads, retaining in-frame beta chains. Entries are consolidated by CDR3 protein sequence, retaining the most common genes and DNA. This sample has about 900,000 distinct CDR3 sequences in its table, and roughly 43% of those were observed once. The biggest ten clones account for about an eighth of the sample. Sequencing was performed on blood. These receptors were collected from a man in his thirties or forties in good health.

This clonotype was picked up a small number of times. The V and J genes are TRBV10-3 and TRBJ2-3, with 7 bases that match TRBD2. The CDR3 consists of 14 residues. Germline V gene data show CDR1 as ENHRY and CDR2 as SYGVKD. After removal of 6 bases from V and 2 bases from J, the junction contained 5 bases not matched to a gene. CDR3 loop: CAIRRGSDTDTQYF. The CDR3 DNA reads TGTGCCATCAGGCGGGGGTCAGACACAGATACGCAGTATTTT.

The V gene is TRBV2, the J gene TRBJ2-7, with 11 nucleotides matching TRBD2. J gave up 4 bases and V 6 bases, and 8 bases lay outside the gene matches. The CDR3 runs 15 residues. The germline V gene encodes CDR1 SNHLY and CDR2 FYNNEI. CDR3 residues: CASSALTSGAYEQYF. CDR3 nucleotide sequence: TGTGCCAGCAGCGCCTTGACTAGCGGGGCGTACGAGCAGTACTTC.

This chain links TRBV20-1 with TRBJ2-5; the match to TRBD2 covers 8 bases. The J call is uncertain, as TRBJ2-7 better fits the DNA end. Germline V gives CDR1 DFQATT, CDR2 SNEGSKA (reference sequence). There are 15 residues in the CDR3. The CDR3 sequence is CSARPPGLVFDEQYF. CDR3 DNA sequence: TGCAGTGCTCGCCCCCCGGGACTAGTTTTTGACGAGCAGTACTTC.

This chain uses TRBV7-2 with TRBJ2-2; 8 bases line up with TRBD2. V was clipped by 1 base and J by 6 bases; unmatched bases: 7. There are 16 residues in the CDR3. CDR1 and CDR2 (germline): SGHTA, FQGNSA. The CDR3 sequence is CASSLVPAGVPGELFF. The DNA for the CDR3 is TGTGCCAGCAGCTTAGTACCAGCGGGGGTTCCCGGGGAGCTGTTTTTT.

This clonotype was counted a few times. This chain uses TRBV29-1 with TRBJ1-4, with D possibly TRBD1 on 5 matching bases. Between the trimmed V and J ends, which lost 6 bases and 3 bases, there was a span of 17 bases. Germline V lookup: CDR1 SQVTM, CDR2 ANQGSEA. This CDR3 has 15 amino acids. The CDR3 loop reads CSVHRDSGANEKLFF. The CDR3 bases are TGCAGCGTCCACCGGGACTCCGGGGCTAATGAAAAACTGTTTTTT.

In this sample, this clonotype turned up a few times. The rearrangement joins TRBV27 to TRBJ1-2, with D possibly being TRBD1 (6 bases). Trimming removed 1 base at V and 3 bases at J, with 12 bases between. Germline CDR1 reads MNHEY; CDR2 reads SMNVEV (reference sequence). The CDR3 loop spans 15 amino acids. The CDR3 DNA is TGTGCCAGCAGTTTATACGCGGGACAACACTATGGCTACACCTTC. As protein: CASSLYAGQHYGYTF.

The chain is built from TRBV4-3 and TRBJ2-5; 7 bases fit TRBD2. CDR3 size: 15 residues. Trimming removed 0 bases from V and 3 bases from J; junction bases left unmatched: 4. The germline V gene has CDR1 LGHNA and CDR2 YSLEER. The CDR3: CASSQELAGEETQYF. In DNA, the CDR3 is TGCGCCAGCAGCCAAGAGTTGGCGGGGGAAGAGACCCAGTACTTC.

This clonotype was found a few times. The chain has TRBV7-8 and TRBJ2-3; the D is unclear. The CDR3 runs to 13 residues. V gave up 8 bases and J gave up 1 base, with 10 bases separating them. Germline CDR1 and CDR2: SGHVS and FQNEAQ. CDR3 nucleotides: TGTGCCAGCGAGGACGGACGCACAGATACGCAGTATTTT. Translating gives CASEDGRTDTQYF.

This clonotype has only one observation. V gene TRBV27 combines with J gene TRBJ1-4; the match to TRBD1 covers 9 bases. Per germline, CDR1 MNHEY and CDR2 SMNVEV (reference sequence). V trimming: 6 bases; J trimming: 6 bases; junction bases outside the gene matches: 8. This CDR3 is 15 amino acids long. The CDR3 region is CASSTPGQGYEKLFF. CDR3 DNA sequence: TGTGCCAGCAGCACTCCGGGACAGGGCTATGAAAAACTGTTTTTT. The variable domain in full, completed from reference TRBV27 and TRBJ1-4, reads EAQVTQNPRYLITVTGKKLTVTCSQNMNHEYMSWYRQDPGLGLRQIYYSMNVEVTDKGDVPEGYKVSRKEKRNFPLILESPSPNQTSLYFCASSTPGQGYEKLFFGSGTQLSVL.

The rearrangement uses TRBV6-5 and TRBJ1-2; no clear D. This CDR3 comprises 15 residues. With 7 bases removed from V and 0 bases from J, the gap between germline ends came to 15 bases. Germline values: CDR1 MNHEY, CDR2 SVGAGI. The CDR3 here is CASTMVRGTNYGYTF. CDR3 in DNA: TGTGCCAGCACCATGGTCCGGGGTACTAACTATGGCTACACCTTC.

The chain links TRBV11-2 to TRBJ2-3, with D unresolved. With 7 bases removed from V and 2 bases from J, the gap between germline ends came to 16 bases. This CDR3 region has 15 residues. The germline V gene has CDR1 SGHAT and CDR2 FQNNGV. CDR3 amino acids: CASTLNGPDTDTQYF. The CDR3, as DNA: TGTGCCAGCACCCTTAACGGGCCGGACACAGATACGCAGTATTTT.

This clonotype was detected a few times. This sequence joins TRBV6-5 and TRBJ1-6, with TRBD1 matching 12 bases. V lost 7 bases, J lost 9 bases, and 10 bases stayed unmatched. The V gene's germline CDR1 is MNHEY and CDR2 SVGAGI. The CDR3 contains 16 residues. CDR3 bases: TGTGCCAGCAAATCACCGGGACAGGGGGCAGGTTCACCCCTCCACTTT. Amino acid sequence: CASKSPGQGAGSPLHF.

This clonotype was counted only a few times. The chain is built from TRBV7-2 and TRBJ2-3, with TRBD2 matching over 7 bases. Germline CDR1 SGHTA, CDR2 FQGNSA. The CDR3 length is 13 residues. V was pared by 5 bases and J by 6 bases, with 5 bases of the junction left unmatched. The CDR3 spells CASSGRVVDTQYF. CDR3 in DNA: TGTGCCAGCAGCGGGAGGGTTGTGGATACGCAGTATTTT.

The chain joins TRBV4-3 to TRBJ2-1, with D perhaps TRBD2 (5 bases). Trimming left V 0 bases short and J 4 bases short, with 16 bases between. The germline CDR1 and CDR2 sequences are LGHNA and YSLEER. There are 17 residues in the CDR3. This chain's CDR3 is CASSQEPAAGNYNEQFF. CDR3 in DNA: TGCGCCAGCAGCCAAGAGCCCGCGGCGGGTAATTACAATGAGCAGTTCTTC.